Listed here are 2 T cell receptor beta chains from one sample, sequenced in a study of OX40 agonist ivuxolimab in advanced cancers. TCRdb's table, derived via immunoSEQ multiplex PCR, lists solely in-frame clones and lacks some. The sample yields under 100,000 clones, 92% seen once. Source: CD4+ or CD8+ T cells sorted from blood, taken in a trial of the OX40 agonist ivuxolimab. All receptors come from an adult with an advanced solid tumor such as melanoma, head and neck, liver or kidney cancer.

The genes are TRBV18 and TRBJ1-1; D is ambiguous. V was cut by 3 bases and J by 4 bases, with 12 bases left in between. Germline V gene lookup returns CDR1 KGHSH and CDR2 LQKENI. The CDR3 consists of 14 residues. The CDR3 region is CASSPTVEVTEAFF. CDR3 nucleotide sequence: TGTGCCAGCTCACCCACCGTTGAGGTCACTGAAGCTTTCTTT.

The chain joins TRBV18 to TRBJ1-1; 7 bases map to TRBD1. Germline loops: CDR1 KGHSH, CDR2 LQKENI. CDR3 size: 17 residues. V lost 4 bases to trimming and J lost 1 base; unmatched junction nucleotides: 12. CDR3 sequence (DNA): TGTGCCAGCTCACTAGATTTACCGGGACAGAAGAACACTGAAGCTTTCTTT. Its translation: CASSLDLPGQKNTEAFF.